The next 17 T cell receptor beta chains were all read from a single sample in a study of Ad26.COV2.S vaccination and SARS-CoV-2 variants. Sequencing was performed with immunoSEQ multiplex PCR; in TCRdb, only in-frame clones are kept and a portion is missing. The top ten hold about 1.5% of the sample, which has some 460,000 clones, nearly 90% seen once. The treatment was: some 19 received Ad26.COV2.S at low or high dose, single or two shots; 5 received placebo; per-sample allocation not given. Collection of samples fell on day 63 after the first vaccine or placebo injection. The starting material was peripheral blood, obtained in a trial of Ad26.COV2.S vaccine versus placebo. The receptors here all came from a person between 18 and 65 years old who received the Ad26.COV2.S COVID-19 vaccine or a placebo.

The gene calls are TRBV6-4 and TRBJ2-1, with D tentatively TRBD2 (5 bases). The CDR3 spans 14 residues. The V end was cut by 5 bases, the J end by 4 bases, with 12 bases between. Germline CDR1 and CDR2: MRHNA and SNTAGT. The DNA for the CDR3 is TGTGCCAGCAGTCTCGAGGGTCAATACAATGAGCAGTTCTTC. It specifies CASSLEGQYNEQFF.

The chain is built from TRBV11-2 and TRBJ1-3, with D unresolved. The germline V and J ends were trimmed by 1 base and 1 base, with 5 bases remaining between them. Germline V gene data show CDR1 as SGHAT and CDR2 as FQNNGV. This CDR3 has 14 residues. CDR3 sequence reads: CASSLAGSGNTIYF. CDR3 nucleotides: TGTGCCAGCAGCTTAGCGGGGTCTGGAAACACCATATATTTT.

J is TRBJ1-2 and V is TRBV6-1, with a possible D match to TRBD1 (6 bases). From germline, CDR1 is MNHNS and CDR2 SASEGT. The V and J ends lost 4 bases and 3 bases respectively, with 21 bases between them. CDR3 length equals 17 residues. DNA for the CDR3: TGTGCCAGCAGTGCGTACAGGGATTTTTCGCGGTACTATGGCTACACCTTC. Translated: CASSAYRDFSRYYGYTF.

The V gene is TRBV20-1, the J gene TRBJ1-2; no clear D. There are 11 residues in the CDR3. V gave up 5 bases and J gave up 8 bases, with 12 bases separating them. Germline CDR1 DFQATT, CDR2 SNEGSKA (reference sequence). This chain's CDR3 is CSAWASGGYTF. DNA for the CDR3: TGCAGTGCTTGGGCCTCGGGAGGCTACACCTTC.

DNA of the CDR3: TGTGCCAGCAGCTTAGACCCCTTATATCAGCCCCAGCATTTT. Residues: CASSLDPLYQPQHF. This rearrangement joins TRBV7-2 to TRBJ1-5; the D is unclear. The germline CDR1 and CDR2 sequences are SGHTA and FQGNSA. Trimming stripped 1 base from V and 5 bases from J, with 9 bases between. CDR3 size: 14 residues.

The chain recombines TRBV18 with TRBJ2-3; D gene uncertain. Germline assignment: CDR1 KGHSH and CDR2 LQKENI. V was pared by 0 bases and J by 3 bases, with 4 bases between. CDR3 length: 13 amino acids. CDR3 sequence reads: CASSPPRTDTQYF. CDR3 sequence (DNA): TGTGCCAGCTCACCACCGAGGACAGATACGCAGTATTTT. Together with reference TRBV18 and TRBJ2-3, the CDR3 gives the full variable domain: NAGVMQNPRHLVRRRGQEARLRCSPMKGHSHVYWYRQLPEEGLKFMVYLQKENIIDESGMPKERFSAEFPKEGPSILRIQQVVRGDSAAYFCASSPPRTDTQYFGPGTRLTVL.

This clone was picked up a small number of times. This chain connects TRBV7-9 to TRBJ2-7; 7 bases line up with TRBD2. Trimming cost V 0 bases and J 2 bases; bases outside gene matches: 13. The CDR3 length is 18 residues. The V gene's germline CDR1 is SEHNR and CDR2 FQNEAQ (reference sequence). The CDR3: CASSLAPTLGLRTYEQYF. The DNA for the CDR3 is TGTGCCAGCAGCTTAGCACCCACCTTGGGACTACGCACCTACGAGCAGTACTTC.

V and J are TRBV27 and TRBJ1-2; D ambiguous. CDR3 size: 14 residues. Trimming removed 2 bases from V and 4 bases from J, with 11 bases in between. The germline V gene has CDR1 MNHEY and CDR2 SMNVEV (reference sequence). CDR3 sequence reads: CASSLNPGSYGYTF. DNA for the CDR3: TGTGCCAGCAGTTTAAACCCGGGTAGCTATGGCTACACCTTC.

V gene TRBV28 combines with J gene TRBJ1-1; D may be TRBD1 (6 bases). CDR1 and CDR2 (germline): MDHEN, SYDVKM. Trimming took 6 bases from V and 1 from J, leaving 15 bases between them. This CDR3 has 15 residues. CDR3 sequence (DNA): TGTGCCAGCAGGCACGAACAGGGTACGAACACTGAAGCTTTCTTT. The encoded protein is CASRHEQGTNTEAFF.

The chain employs TRBV4-1 and TRBJ1-2; D is perhaps TRBD1 (5 bases). Germline lookup yields CDR1 MGHRA and CDR2 YSYEKL. V lost 0 bases and J 7 bases, leaving 12 bases between the germline ends. This CDR3 spans 14 amino acids. The CDR3: CASSQDGAGFGYTF. CDR3 bases: TGCGCCAGCAGCCAAGATGGGGCAGGGTTTGGCTACACCTTC.

The chain recombines TRBV19 with TRBJ2-1; the D is unclear. Trimming took off 6 bases at V and 7 bases at J, with 7 bases between the two ends. Per the germline V gene, CDR1 is LNHDA and CDR2 is SQIVND (reference sequence). This CDR3 has 11 residues. CDR3 sequence reads: CASRSGNEQFF. CDR3 in DNA: TGTGCCAGTAGATCCGGGAATGAGCAGTTCTTC.

The rearrangement links TRBV5-1 to TRBJ2-3; 12 nucleotides line up with TRBD2. V dropped 4 bases and J dropped 2; count of bases not matched to a gene: 5. Germline V lookup: CDR1 SGHRS, CDR2 YFSETQ. The CDR3 is made up of 16 amino acids. CDR3 bases: TGCGCCAGCAGCACACTAGCGGGGGGAATCACAGATACGCAGTATTTT. The encoded protein is CASSTLAGGITDTQYF.

This chain links TRBV2 with TRBJ1-2, with D maybe TRBD1 (5 bases). The germline CDR1 and CDR2 sequences are SNHLY and FYNNEI. This CDR3 is 13 amino acids long. V was clipped by 3 bases and J by 8 bases, with 13 bases between them. DNA of the CDR3: TGTGCCAGCAGTGAGAGGGGAGGGCGCGGCTACACCTTC. It yields the protein CASSERGGRGYTF.

The chain combines TRBV6-5 with TRBJ2-3; D uncertain. V dropped 2 bases and J dropped 3 bases, with 9 bases sitting between them. Germline V CDR1 and CDR2: MNHEY, SVGAGI. The CDR3 length is 14 residues. Here the CDR3 reads CASSYRLGTDTQYF. The CDR3 nucleotides are TGTGCCAGCAGTTACCGCCTGGGGACAGATACGCAGTATTTT.

The rearrangement joins TRBV6-2 or TRBV6-3 to TRBJ2-3, with D perhaps matching TRBD1 or TRBD2 (5 bases each). Trimming took off 4 bases at V and 4 bases at J, with 9 bases between the two ends. CDR3 size: 13 residues. Germline V CDR1 and CDR2: MNHEY, SVGEGT. The CDR3 loop is CASSFRGPDTQYF. The CDR3 DNA reads as TGTGCCAGCAGTTTTAGGGGACCAGATACGCAGTATTTT.

This chain connects TRBV27 to TRBJ2-1; 9 bases fit TRBD2. This CDR3 region has 16 residues. From germline, CDR1 is MNHEY and CDR2 SMNVEV (reference sequence). V was pared by 5 bases and J by 0 bases, with 5 bases of the junction left unmatched. The CDR3 DNA follows: TGTGCCAGCAGTAGCCATAGCGGGAGCTCCTACAATGAGCAGTTCTTC. Translated, it gives CASSSHSGSSYNEQFF.

The chain has TRBV5-1 and TRBJ1-1, with D perhaps matching TRBD1 (5 bases). The V end was cut by 0 bases, the J end by 9 bases, with 15 bases between. The CDR3 extends over 14 amino acids. Germline V gives CDR1 SGHRS, CDR2 YFSETQ. In DNA form, the CDR3 reads TGCGCCAGCAGCTTGGCCCCCCCGGCAGGGCAAGCTTTCTTT. Protein product: CASSLAPPAGQAFF.